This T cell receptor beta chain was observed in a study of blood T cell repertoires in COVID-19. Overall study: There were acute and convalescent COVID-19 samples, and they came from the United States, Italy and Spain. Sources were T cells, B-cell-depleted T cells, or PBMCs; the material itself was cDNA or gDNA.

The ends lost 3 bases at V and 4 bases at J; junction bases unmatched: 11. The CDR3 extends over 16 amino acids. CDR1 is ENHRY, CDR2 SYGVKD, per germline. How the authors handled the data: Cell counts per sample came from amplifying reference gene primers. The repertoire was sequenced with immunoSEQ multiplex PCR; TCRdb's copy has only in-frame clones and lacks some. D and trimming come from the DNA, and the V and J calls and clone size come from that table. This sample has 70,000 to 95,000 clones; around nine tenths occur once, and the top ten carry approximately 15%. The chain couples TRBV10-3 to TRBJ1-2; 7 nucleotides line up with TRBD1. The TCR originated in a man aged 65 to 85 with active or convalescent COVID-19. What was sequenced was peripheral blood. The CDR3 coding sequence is TGTGCCATCAGTGAAACGGCGGACAGGCCGGGCTATGGCTACACCTTC. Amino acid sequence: CAISETADRPGYGYTF.